Shown below are 8 T cell receptor beta chains from a single sample sequenced in a study of tumor-infiltrating lymphocytes in localized non-small cell lung cancer. Some clones are missing from TCRdb's copy, which holds only in-frame ones; the method was immunoSEQ multiplex PCR. The sample holds around 15,000 clones, approximately 49% seen once. Sequencing used lung tumor tissue. These receptors all stem from a human donor with non-small cell lung cancer.

The chain links TRBV7-2 to TRBJ1-5, with D unresolved. Germline-derived CDR1 and CDR2 are SGHTA and FQGNSA. This CDR3 spans 13 amino acids. The germline V and J ends were trimmed by 3 bases and 3 bases, with 6 bases remaining between them. The CDR3 DNA reads TGTGCCAGCAGCTTGTCGACCAATCAGCCCCAGCATTTT. Residues: CASSLSTNQPQHF.

There are a few counts of this clone. CDR3 coding DNA: TGCGCCAGCAGCTTGTGGCACAGTGACTCTGGAAACACCATATATTTT. Amino acid sequence: CASSLWHSDSGNTIYF. The J gene is TRBJ1-3, the V gene TRBV5-1; D call uncertain. V dropped 1 base and J dropped 0 bases, with 11 bases sitting between them. The germline V gene encodes CDR1 SGHRS and CDR2 YFSETQ. The CDR3 spans 16 residues. Filled out from reference TRBV5-1 and TRBJ1-3, the complete variable domain reads KAGVTQTPRYLIKTRGQQVTLSCSPISGHRSVSWYQQTPGQGLQFLFEYFSETQRNKGNFPGRFSGRQFSNSRSEMNVSTLELGDSALYLCASSLWHSDSGNTIYFGEGSWLTVV.

The genes are TRBV2 and TRBJ2-2, with 9 bases that match TRBD1. V gave up 6 bases and J gave up 2 bases; unmatched junction bases: 7. This CDR3 is built from 16 residues. Per the germline V gene, CDR1 is SNHLY and CDR2 is FYNNEI. CDR3 residues: CASRNLGQGNTGELFF. The CDR3 DNA follows: TGTGCCAGCAGAAACCTGGGACAGGGAAACACCGGGGAGCTGTTTTTT.

The chain combines TRBV5-1 with TRBJ1-1; possibly TRBD1 for D (5 bases). Germline CDR1 is SGHRS and CDR2 is YFSETQ. There are 13 residues in the CDR3. Trimming took off 1 base at V and 3 bases at J, with 7 bases between the two ends. CDR3: CASSLMGDTEAFF. CDR3 bases: TGCGCCAGCAGCTTGATGGGGGACACTGAAGCTTTCTTT.

V and J are TRBV7-3 and TRBJ2-2; 8 bases are a match to TRBD1. V shed 6 bases and J 6 bases; nucleotides not matched to a gene: 18. Germline CDR1 and CDR2: SGHTA and FQGTGA. The CDR3 contains 18 residues. The CDR3 nucleotides are TGTGCCAGCAGTTCCAGGCAAAACTCGATACAGGGGGCCGGGGAGCTGTTTTTT. Protein sequence: CASSSRQNSIQGAGELFF. Drawing the rest from reference TRBV7-3 and TRBJ2-2, the complete variable domain is GAGVSQTPSNKVTEKGKYVELRCDPISGHTALYWYRQSLGQGPEFLIYFQGTGAADDSGLPNDRFFAVRPEGSVSTLKIQRTERGDSAVYLCASSSRQNSIQGAGELFFGEGSRLTVL.

The rearrangement joins TRBV15 to TRBJ2-5; TRBD1 might be the D (5 bases). The CDR3 runs to 14 residues. Germline V lookup: CDR1 LNHNV, CDR2 YYDKDF (reference sequence). V gave up 3 bases and J gave up 4 bases, with 12 bases separating them. The CDR3: CATSSPRGRETQYF. CDR3 sequence (DNA): TGTGCCACCAGCAGTCCAAGGGGTCGAGAGACCCAGTACTTC.

This clone has a handful of counts. The chain uses TRBV7-9 and TRBJ2-5; no clear D gene. The germline V gene has CDR1 SEHNR and CDR2 FQNEAQ (reference sequence). V was cut by 1 base and J by 1 base, with 1 base left in between. This CDR3 is built from 12 residues. The CDR3 is CASSLGQETQYF. The CDR3, as DNA: TGTGCCAGCAGCTTAGGCCAAGAGACCCAGTACTTC.

CDR3 coding DNA: TGTGCCAGTAGTATAGGTCTGGGCGTAGCGGACGAGCAGTACTTC. Protein sequence: CASSIGLGVADEQYF. The chain uses TRBV19 and TRBJ2-7; possible D gene TRBD2, 6 bases. Germline CDR1 reads LNHDA; CDR2 reads SQIVND (reference sequence). CDR3 length equals 15 residues. V lost 1 base and J 5 bases, leaving 15 bases between the germline ends.